This TCR beta chain was identified in a study of cytomegalovirus exposure and HLA in healthy donors. TCRdb's copy holds only in-frame clones and misses some; the assay was immunoSEQ multiplex PCR. The sample consists of around 86,000 clones, 93% of them appearing once. Details on this clone: The antigen is unknown.

Study results and limitations: The study put some 150 TCR beta chains on its list as cytomegalovirus-associated.

Germline V gene sequence: CDR1 MNHEY, CDR2 SVGAGI. V lost 8 bases and J lost 2, with 11 bases in between. The CDR3 spans 13 residues. The TCR originated in a woman under 40 in good health and CMV-seropositive. Sequences were obtained from PBMCs. The J gene is TRBJ2-3, the V gene TRBV6-5, with D possibly TRBD2 on 5 matching bases. The CDR3 spells CASSARVTDTQYF. The CDR3, as DNA: TGTGCCAGCTCGGCGAGGGTCACAGATACGCAGTATTTT.